Given below is one TCR beta chain in context. Profiling relied on immunoSEQ multiplex PCR, and the TCRdb table lists in-frame clones only, not all of them. The data contain approximately 100,000 clones, more than 85% of them singletons. This CDR3 is 14 amino acids long. The ends were cut back, 6 bases at V and 2 bases at J, with 13 bases in the middle. In germline, CDR1 is SGHTA, CDR2 FQGNSA. This record belongs to a study of T cell changes during pregnancy in multiple sclerosis. The genes are TRBV7-2 and TRBJ2-5; tentatively, D is TRBD1 (5 bases). The receptor was derived from a female donor with multiple sclerosis, enrolled in a pregnancy study. Here the sequenced sample was peripheral blood, taken in the second trimester of pregnancy. The CDR3 DNA reads TGTGCCAGCAGACAGGAGAACATTCAAGAGACCCAGTACTTC. Its translation: CASRQENIQETQYF. Complete variable domain (other parts from reference TRBV7-2 and TRBJ2-5): GAGVSQSPSNKVTEKGKDVELRCDPISGHTALYWYRQSLGQGLEFLIYFQGNSAPDKSGLPSDRFSAERTGGSVSTLTIQRTQQEDSAVYLCASRQENIQETQYFGPGTRLLVL.